Reported below is one T cell receptor (beta chain). Germline V lookup: CDR1 SQVTM, CDR2 ANQGSEA. The CDR3 has 13 amino acids. This sample stems from a study of OX40 agonist ivuxolimab in advanced cancers. Background on the study: An agonistic anti-OX40 (CD134) antibody, ivuxolimab, was used to treat the patients. Partial responses were recorded for three patients, including one with hepatocellular carcinoma and two with cutaneous melanoma.

Generated by immunoSEQ multiplex PCR, the TCRdb table keeps only in-frame clones and is missing some. The table includes approximately 51,000 clones, around 77% detected once. The chain couples TRBV29-1 to TRBJ1-5; 8 bases match TRBD1. Sequencing used CD4+ or CD8+ T cells sorted from blood, obtained in a trial of the OX40 agonist ivuxolimab. This clonotype originated in an adult with an advanced solid tumor such as melanoma, head and neck, liver or kidney cancer. CDR3: CSGGQALGQPQHF. In DNA form, the CDR3 reads TGCAGTGGGGGACAGGCCTTAGGTCAGCCCCAGCATTTT.